Included here is one T cell receptor (beta chain) sequence, with context. Antigen: not known. The sample is drawn from a study of a mutant IDH1 vaccine in newly diagnosed glioma. Across the study: Onset of vaccination occurred 4-6 weeks following radiotherapy alone, or with temozolomide cycles.

The time point: week 47, end of study. Every vaccination contained 300 ug of the mutant IDH1 20-mer peptide and was paired with topical imiquimod. Eight vaccinations were given in weeks 1, 3, 5, 7, 11, 15, 19 and 23. Study-wide results and limits: Pseudoprogression looked unconnected to shifts in top peripheral T cell clonotypes.

CDR1 and CDR2 from the germline V gene are SGHDT and YYEEEE. The CDR3 has 14 amino acids. V was cut by 3 bases and J by 5 bases, with 14 bases left in between. The table came from immunoSEQ multiplex PCR; TCRdb's copy has only in-frame clones and leaves some out. The sample consists of about 35,000 clones, approximately 87% of them appearing once. The starting material was PBMCs, obtained from a glioma patient whose treatment included an IDH1 peptide vaccine. The sequence derives from a woman aged 25-40 years with glioma. The V call is TRBV5-6, the J call TRBJ1-2; D is uncertain. CDR3 loop: CASSSLGRPYGYTF. The CDR3 DNA sequence: TGTGCCAGCAGCTCCTTAGGCCGACCTTATGGCTACACCTTC.